Reported below is one T cell receptor (beta chain). This specimen belongs to a study of human thymus T cells. The CDR3 loop spans 18 amino acids. V dropped 3 bases and J dropped 5; count of bases not matched to a gene: 19. Germline V gene data show CDR1 as SGDLS and CDR2 as YYNGEE. Corrective cardiac operations yielded the resected thymus tissue. Using immunoSEQ multiplex PCR, the repertoire was profiled, and TCRdb retains in-frame clones only, with some absent. The sample contains roughly 77,000 clones, over 85% of which appear only once. The J gene is TRBJ2-5, the V gene TRBV9, with TRBD1 matching 7 bases. The sequenced sample was thymus tissue. This sequence was found in a girl in the first two years of life with a congenital heart defect but otherwise immunologically healthy. The CDR3 sequence is CASSGRDSESRPRETQYF. The CDR3 DNA follows: TGTGCCAGCAGCGGCCGGGACAGCGAATCGAGGCCTCGGGAGACCCAGTACTTC.